The T cell receptor (beta chain) under discussion was sequenced for a study of cytomegalovirus exposure and HLA in healthy donors. The study, taken as a whole, reports: Within an earlier analysis, most TCR beta V segments proved productive either about 87% or about 30% of the time.

About this clone itself: What it binds is not known.

Trimming shortened V by 1 base and J by 0 bases, and 10 bases separated the two germline ends. CDR1 is LNHDA, CDR2 SQIVND, per germline (reference sequence). The CDR3 loop spans 15 amino acids. Primers: 60 Vbeta forward and 13 Jbeta reverse. Data came from immunoSEQ multiplex PCR; TCRdb stores just in-frame clones and leaves some out. Here the sample spans about 150,000 clones, 85% being singletons. This clonotype was obtained from a boy between 2 and 10 years old in good health and CMV-seronegative. The sample comprised PBMCs. This chain joins TRBV19 and TRBJ2-7; possibly TRBD1 for D (5 bases). This CDR3 reads CASSIVRTSSYEQYF. CDR3 DNA sequence: TGTGCCAGTAGTATAGTCCGGACAAGCTCCTACGAGCAGTACTTC. Supplemented by reference TRBV19 and TRBJ2-7, the full variable domain reads DGGITQSPKYLFRKEGQNVTLSCEQNLNHDAMYWYRQDPGQGLRLIYYSQIVNDFQKGDIAEGYSVSREKKESFPLTVTSAQKNPTAFYLCASSIVRTSSYEQYFGPGTRLTVT.